This T cell receptor beta chain originates from a study of blood T cell repertoires in COVID-19. Looking at the study overall: Samples taken during acute and convalescent COVID-19 were collected in the United States, Italy and Spain.

The CDR3 spans 13 residues. CDR1 is SEHNR and CDR2 is FQNEAQ in the germline V gene (reference sequence). Germline trimming cut 5 bases from V and 2 bases from J; bases unmatched to any gene: 3. Original analysis: By means of reference gene primer amplification, nucleated cell counts were estimated. TCRdb's table, derived via immunoSEQ multiplex PCR, lists solely in-frame clones and lacks some. The D gene and trimming were derived from the DNA, and the V and J assignments and clone size from that table. Found here are about 440,000 clones, 87% of them singletons; the top ten hold just under 2%. Across about two dozen US areas, participants ranged in age from about 18 to 90 years. Each participant's cohort was designated according to participant-reported clinical history.

This TCR derives from a woman between 18 and 29 years old with acute COVID-19. This chain connects TRBV7-9 to TRBJ2-7; 7 bases are shared with TRBD1. The sample taken for sequencing was PBMCs or T cells enriched from blood (not recorded which). CDR3 DNA: TGTGCCAGCAGCCGACAGGGTACCTACGAGCAGTACTTC. Its translation: CASSRQGTYEQYF.